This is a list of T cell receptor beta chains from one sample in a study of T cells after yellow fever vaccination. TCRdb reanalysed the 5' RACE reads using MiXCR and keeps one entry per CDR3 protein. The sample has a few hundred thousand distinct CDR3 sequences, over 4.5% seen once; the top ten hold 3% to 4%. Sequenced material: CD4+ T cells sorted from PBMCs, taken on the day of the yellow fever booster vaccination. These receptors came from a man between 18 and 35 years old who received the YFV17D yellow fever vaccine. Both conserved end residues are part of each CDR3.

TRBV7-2,CASSLGEGRGYTF
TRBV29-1,CSVVGTGGYNEQFF
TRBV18,CASSRTGATNEKLFF
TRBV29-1,CSASGGISTQYF
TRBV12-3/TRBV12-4,CASTHPADTQYF
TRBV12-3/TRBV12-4,CASSLAGVTEAFF
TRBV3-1,CASSRQGADTQYF
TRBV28,CASSRRTENYGYTF
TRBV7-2,CASRPRSGTLPGRVTPGANVLTF
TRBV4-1,CASSPGGAYNSPLHF
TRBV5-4,CASSVGLAGGLTDTQYF
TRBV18,CASSPAYNEQFF
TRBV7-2,CASRYRRGETEAFF
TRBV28,CASSQGQGRNTIYF
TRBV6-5,CASSYSTGWRGANVLTF
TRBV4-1,CASSQAFRNLGYTF
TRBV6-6,CASSPGGRRNGYTF
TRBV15,CATSRDDPSDNYGYTF
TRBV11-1,CASSREGVTDTQYF
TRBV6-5,CASRAQGSGNTIYF
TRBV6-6,CASSQGTGGLETQYF
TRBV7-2,CASSLERGSSYEQYF
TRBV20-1,CSALTGITNEKLFF
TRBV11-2,CASSVGLGYGYTF
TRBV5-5,CASGSGGRFEQFF
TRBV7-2,CASSRVGDSTDTQYF